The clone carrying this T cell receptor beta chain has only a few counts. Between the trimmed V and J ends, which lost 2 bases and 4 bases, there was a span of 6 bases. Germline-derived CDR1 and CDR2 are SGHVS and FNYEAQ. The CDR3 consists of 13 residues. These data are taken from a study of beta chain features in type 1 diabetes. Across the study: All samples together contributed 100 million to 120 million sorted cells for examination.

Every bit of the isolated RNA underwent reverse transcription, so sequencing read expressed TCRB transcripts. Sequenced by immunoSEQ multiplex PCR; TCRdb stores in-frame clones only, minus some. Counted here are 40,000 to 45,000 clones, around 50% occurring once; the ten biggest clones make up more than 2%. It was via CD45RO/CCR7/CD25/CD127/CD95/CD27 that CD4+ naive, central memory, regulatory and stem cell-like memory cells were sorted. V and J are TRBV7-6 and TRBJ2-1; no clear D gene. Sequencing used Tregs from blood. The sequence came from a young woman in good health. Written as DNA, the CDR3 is TGTGCCAGCAGCTTAATCGGTTACAATGAGCAGTTCTTC. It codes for CASSLIGYNEQFF.